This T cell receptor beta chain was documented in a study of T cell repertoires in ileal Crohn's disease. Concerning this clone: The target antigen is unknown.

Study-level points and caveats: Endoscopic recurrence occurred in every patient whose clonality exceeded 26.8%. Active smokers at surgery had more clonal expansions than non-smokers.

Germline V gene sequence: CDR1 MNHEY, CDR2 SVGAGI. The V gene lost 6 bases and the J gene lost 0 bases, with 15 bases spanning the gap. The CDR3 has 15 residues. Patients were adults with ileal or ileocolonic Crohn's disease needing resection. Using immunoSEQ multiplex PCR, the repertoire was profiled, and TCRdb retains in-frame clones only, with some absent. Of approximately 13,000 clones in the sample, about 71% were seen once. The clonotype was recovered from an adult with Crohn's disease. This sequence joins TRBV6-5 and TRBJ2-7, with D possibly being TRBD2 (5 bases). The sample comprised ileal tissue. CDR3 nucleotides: TGTGCCAGCAGAGTTTATCCAGGACTCTCCTACGAGCAGTACTTC. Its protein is CASRVYPGLSYEQYF.